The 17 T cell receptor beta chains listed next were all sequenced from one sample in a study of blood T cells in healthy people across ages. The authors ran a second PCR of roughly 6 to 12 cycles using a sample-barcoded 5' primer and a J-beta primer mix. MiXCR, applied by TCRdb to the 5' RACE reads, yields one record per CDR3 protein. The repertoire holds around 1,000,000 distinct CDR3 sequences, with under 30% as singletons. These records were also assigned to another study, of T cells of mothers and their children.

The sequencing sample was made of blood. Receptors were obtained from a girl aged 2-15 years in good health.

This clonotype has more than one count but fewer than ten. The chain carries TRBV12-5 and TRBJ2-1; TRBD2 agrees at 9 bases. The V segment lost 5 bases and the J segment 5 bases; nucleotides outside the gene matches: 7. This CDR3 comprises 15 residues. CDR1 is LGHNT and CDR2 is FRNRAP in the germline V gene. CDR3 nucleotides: TGTGCTAGTGGTCCTCTAGCGGGGCTTCACAATGAGCAGTTCTTC. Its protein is CASGPLAGLHNEQFF.

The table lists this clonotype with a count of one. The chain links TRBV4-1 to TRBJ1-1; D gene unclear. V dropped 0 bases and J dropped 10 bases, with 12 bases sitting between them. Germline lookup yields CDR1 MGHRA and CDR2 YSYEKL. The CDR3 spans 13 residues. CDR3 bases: TGCGCCAGCAGCCAAGATCAGGCGACGGGAGCTTTCTTT. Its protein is CASSQDQATGAFF.

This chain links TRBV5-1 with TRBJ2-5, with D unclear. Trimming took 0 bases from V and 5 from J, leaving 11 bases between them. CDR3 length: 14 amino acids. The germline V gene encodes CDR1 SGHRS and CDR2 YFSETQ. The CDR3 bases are TGCGCCAGCAGCTTGGATACGTCTGTCGAGACCCAGTACTTC. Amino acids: CASSLDTSVETQYF.

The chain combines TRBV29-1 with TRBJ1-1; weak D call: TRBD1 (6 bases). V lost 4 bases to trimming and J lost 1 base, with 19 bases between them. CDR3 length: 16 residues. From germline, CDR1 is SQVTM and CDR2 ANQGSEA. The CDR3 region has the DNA TGCAGCGTTGCTAGAGAGAGGACAGCTTGGAACACTGAAGCTTTCTTT. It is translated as CSVARERTAWNTEAFF.

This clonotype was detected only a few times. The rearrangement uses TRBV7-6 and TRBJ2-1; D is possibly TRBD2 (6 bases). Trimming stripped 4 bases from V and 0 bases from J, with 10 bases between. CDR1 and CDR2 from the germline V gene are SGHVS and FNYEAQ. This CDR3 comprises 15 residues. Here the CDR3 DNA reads TGTGCCAGCAGCTCATTCGGGGGCTCCTACAATGAGCAGTTCTTC. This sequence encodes CASSSFGGSYNEQFF. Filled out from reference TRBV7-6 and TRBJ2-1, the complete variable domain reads GAGVSQSPRYKVTKRGQDVALRCDPISGHVSLYWYRQALGQGPEFLTYFNYEAQQDKSGLPNDRFSAERPEGSISTLTIQRTEQRDSAMYRCASSSFGGSYNEQFFGPGTRLTVL.

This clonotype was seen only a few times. CDR3 sequence (DNA): TGTGCCAGCGAAGATTTGGGTGAAAAACTGTTTTTT. This translates into CASEDLGEKLFF. This chain joins TRBV2 and TRBJ1-4; D uncertain. CDR3 length: 12 amino acids. Deletions cut 8 bases from V and 7 bases from J, with 11 bases between. CDR1 SNHLY and CDR2 FYNNEI come from the germline V gene.

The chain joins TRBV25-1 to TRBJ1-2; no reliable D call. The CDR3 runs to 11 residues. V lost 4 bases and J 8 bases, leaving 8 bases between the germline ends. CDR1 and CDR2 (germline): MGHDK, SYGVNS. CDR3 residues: CASSALVGYTF. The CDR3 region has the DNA TGTGCCAGCAGTGCTCTAGTGGGCTACACCTTC.

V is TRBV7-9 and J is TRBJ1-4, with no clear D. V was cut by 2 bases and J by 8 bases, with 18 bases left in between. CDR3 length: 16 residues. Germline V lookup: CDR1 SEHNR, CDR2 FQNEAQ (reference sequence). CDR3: CASSLTVTSGEEKLFF. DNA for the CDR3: TGTGCCAGCAGCTTAACCGTGACCTCCGGGGAAGAAAAACTGTTTTTT.

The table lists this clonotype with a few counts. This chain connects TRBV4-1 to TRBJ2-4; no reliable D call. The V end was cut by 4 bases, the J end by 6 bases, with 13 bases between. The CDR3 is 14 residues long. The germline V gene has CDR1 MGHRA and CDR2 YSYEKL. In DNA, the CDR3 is TGCGCCAGCAGCCTAGCTGAGGTGGTAAACATTCAGTACTTC. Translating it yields CASSLAEVVNIQYF.

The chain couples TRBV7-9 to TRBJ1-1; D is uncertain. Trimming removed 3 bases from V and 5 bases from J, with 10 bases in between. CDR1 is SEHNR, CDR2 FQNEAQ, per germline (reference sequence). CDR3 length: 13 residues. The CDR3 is CASSFEGETEAFF. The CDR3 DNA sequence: TGTGCCAGCAGCTTTGAGGGTGAGACTGAAGCTTTCTTT.

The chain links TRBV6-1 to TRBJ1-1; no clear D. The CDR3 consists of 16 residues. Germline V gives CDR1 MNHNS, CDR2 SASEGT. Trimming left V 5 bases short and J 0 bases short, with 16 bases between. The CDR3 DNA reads TGTGCCAGCAGTCCCGACCTCTTAAGCGTGAACACTGAAGCTTTCTTT. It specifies CASSPDLLSVNTEAFF.

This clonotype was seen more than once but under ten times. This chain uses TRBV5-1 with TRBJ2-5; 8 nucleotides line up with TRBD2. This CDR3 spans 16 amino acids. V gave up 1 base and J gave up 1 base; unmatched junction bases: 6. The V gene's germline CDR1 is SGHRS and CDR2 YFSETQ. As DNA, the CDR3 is TGCGCCAGCAGCTTGAGATTAGCGGGAAGCCAAGAGACCCAGTACTTC. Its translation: CASSLRLAGSQETQYF.

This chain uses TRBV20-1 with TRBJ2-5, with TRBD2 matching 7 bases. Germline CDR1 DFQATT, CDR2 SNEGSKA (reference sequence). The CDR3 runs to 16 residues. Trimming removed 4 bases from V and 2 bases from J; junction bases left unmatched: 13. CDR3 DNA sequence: TGCAGTGCTACCGGACTAGAGACATTATTACAAGAGACCCAGTACTTC. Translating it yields CSATGLETLLQETQYF.

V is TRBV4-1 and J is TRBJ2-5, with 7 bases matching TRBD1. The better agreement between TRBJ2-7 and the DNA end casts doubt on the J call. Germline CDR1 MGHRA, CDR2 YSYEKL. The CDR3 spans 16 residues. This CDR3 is CASSQVIGTVGHEQYF. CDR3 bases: TGCGCCAGCAGCCAAGTGATTGGGACAGTAGGACACGAGCAGTACTTC.

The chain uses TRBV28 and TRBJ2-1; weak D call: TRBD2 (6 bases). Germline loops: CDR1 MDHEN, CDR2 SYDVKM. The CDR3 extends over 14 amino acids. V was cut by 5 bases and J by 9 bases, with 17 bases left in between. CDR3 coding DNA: TGTGCCAGCAGTCCCGTCGGGAGTGATGGTGAGCAGTTCTTC. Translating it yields CASSPVGSDGEQFF.

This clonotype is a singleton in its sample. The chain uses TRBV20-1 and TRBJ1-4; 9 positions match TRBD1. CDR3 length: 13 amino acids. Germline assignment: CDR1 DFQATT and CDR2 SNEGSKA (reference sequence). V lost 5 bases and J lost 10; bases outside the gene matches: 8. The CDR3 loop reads CSAWDRVGGKLFF. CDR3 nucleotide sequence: TGCAGTGCTTGGGACAGGGTGGGGGGAAAACTGTTTTTT.

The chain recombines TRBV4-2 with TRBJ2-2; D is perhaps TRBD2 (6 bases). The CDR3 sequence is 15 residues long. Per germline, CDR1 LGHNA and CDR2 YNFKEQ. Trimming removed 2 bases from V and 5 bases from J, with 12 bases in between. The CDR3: CASSQMTRGTGELFF. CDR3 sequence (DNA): TGTGCCAGCAGCCAAATGACTAGAGGTACCGGGGAGCTGTTTTTT.